This is a list of T cell receptor beta chains from one sample in a study of T cell repertoires in cytomegalovirus infection. One entry per CDR3 protein, called by TCRdb with MiXCR from the reads. The table records fewer than 80,000 distinct CDR3 sequences, around 3.4% of them present only once. Sequences were obtained from PBMCs. All receptors come from a human donor in good health (CMV status not recorded). Some clones in this sample may be carry-over from other donors' samples. Both conserved end residues are part of each CDR3. Fields, in order: D gene, J gene, clone size, V gene, CDR3 protein, CDR3 DNA. A D gene is named only where the DNA matches it firmly. Some rows mark clone size as missing; the rest say once, few, many or name a class of expanded clone.

.,TRBJ1-1,many,TRBV7-9,CASSLDTILSSQMNTEAFF,TGTGCCAGCAGCTTAGACACGATTTTGAGCAGCCAGATGAACACTGAAGCTTTCTTT
.,TRBJ2-1,many,TRBV10-3,CATGAGRNEQFF,TGTGCCACCGGGGCGGGGCGGAATGAGCAGTTCTTC
.,TRBJ2-2,.,TRBV5-4,CASSPGAGNGELFF,TGTGCCAGCAGCCCGGGGGCAGGGAACGGGGAGCTGTTTTTT
TRBD2,TRBJ2-5,many,TRBV12-3/TRBV12-4,CASSLGASGGPQETQYF,TGTGCCAGCAGTTTAGGTGCTAGCGGGGGTCCCCAAGAGACCCAGTACTTC
.,TRBJ1-1,many,TRBV7-9,CASSHSLLAEAFF,TGTGCCAGCAGCCACTCATTACTCGCTGAAGCTTTCTTT
.,TRBJ1-4,many,TRBV7-2,CASSLRPWGNEKLFF,TGTGCCAGCAGCTTACGGCCTTGGGGAAATGAAAAACTGTTTTTT
.,TRBJ1-1,many,TRBV6-2/TRBV6-3,CASSYSPGLNTEAFF,TGTGCCAGCAGTTACTCGCCAGGGCTTAACACTGAAGCTTTCTTT
.,TRBJ1-4,many,TRBV19,CASSTRTYELELFF,TGTGCCAGTAGTACTAGGACGTACGAGTTGGAACTGTTTTTT
TRBD1,TRBJ1-1,many,TRBV4-1,CASSPGQANTEAFF,TGCGCCAGCAGCCCTGGACAGGCAAACACTGAAGCTTTCTTT
.,TRBJ1-1,many,TRBV19,CASTDQNTEAFF,TGTGCCAGTACGGATCAGAACACTGAAGCTTTCTTT
.,TRBJ1-1,many,TRBV6-1,CASSYRSRTEAFF,TGTGCCAGCAGTTACCGGTCGAGGACTGAAGCTTTCTTT
TRBD2,TRBJ2-1,many,TRBV7-9,CASSLARTSGTSGGVANEQFF,TGTGCCAGCAGCTTAGCTCGTACCTCCGGGACTAGCGGGGGGGTCGCCAATGAGCAGTTCTTC
TRBD1,TRBJ1-6,many,TRBV27,CASSLGQENSPLHF,TGTGCCAGCAGTTTAGGACAGGAAAATTCACCCCTCCACTTT
TRBD2,TRBJ2-7,many,TRBV6-1,CASSGHGGTYEQYF,TGTGCCAGCAGTGGACACGGGGGGACCTACGAGCAGTACTTC
.,TRBJ2-5,medium-sized,TRBV7-6,CASSVYWETQETQYF,TGTGCCAGCAGCGTTTATTGGGAAACCCAAGAGACCCAGTACTTC
TRBD1,TRBJ1-5,many,TRBV7-2,CASSFRPPGQGVNQPQHF,TGTGCCAGCAGCTTCCGACCACCGGGACAGGGGGTCAATCAGCCCCAGCATTTT
TRBD1,TRBJ1-1,many,TRBV10-3,CAIRQGVRVNTEAFF,TGTGCCATCAGACAGGGGGTGAGGGTGAACACTGAAGCTTTCTTT